This T cell receptor (beta chain) was identified in a study of shared T cell receptors in the human thymus. Repertoires were generated with immunoSEQ multiplex PCR, while TCRdb's copy carries only in-frame clones and drops some. The table shows 550,000 to 800,000 clones, with roughly 88% occurring only once. Trimming took 11 bases from V and 3 from J, leaving 11 bases between them. Germline assignment: CDR1 MNHNY and CDR2 SVGAGI (reference sequence). This CDR3 is built from 12 residues. In addition, the sample was reused for a study of human thymus T cells.

The gene calls are TRBV6-6 and TRBJ2-1; a weak D match, TRBD2 (6 bases). The sequence was obtained from a girl less than two years old with a congenital heart defect. The sequencing input was thymocytes. CDR3 residues: CAGGDFYNEQFF. For the CDR3, the DNA is TGTGCCGGTGGGGACTTCTACAATGAGCAGTTCTTC.